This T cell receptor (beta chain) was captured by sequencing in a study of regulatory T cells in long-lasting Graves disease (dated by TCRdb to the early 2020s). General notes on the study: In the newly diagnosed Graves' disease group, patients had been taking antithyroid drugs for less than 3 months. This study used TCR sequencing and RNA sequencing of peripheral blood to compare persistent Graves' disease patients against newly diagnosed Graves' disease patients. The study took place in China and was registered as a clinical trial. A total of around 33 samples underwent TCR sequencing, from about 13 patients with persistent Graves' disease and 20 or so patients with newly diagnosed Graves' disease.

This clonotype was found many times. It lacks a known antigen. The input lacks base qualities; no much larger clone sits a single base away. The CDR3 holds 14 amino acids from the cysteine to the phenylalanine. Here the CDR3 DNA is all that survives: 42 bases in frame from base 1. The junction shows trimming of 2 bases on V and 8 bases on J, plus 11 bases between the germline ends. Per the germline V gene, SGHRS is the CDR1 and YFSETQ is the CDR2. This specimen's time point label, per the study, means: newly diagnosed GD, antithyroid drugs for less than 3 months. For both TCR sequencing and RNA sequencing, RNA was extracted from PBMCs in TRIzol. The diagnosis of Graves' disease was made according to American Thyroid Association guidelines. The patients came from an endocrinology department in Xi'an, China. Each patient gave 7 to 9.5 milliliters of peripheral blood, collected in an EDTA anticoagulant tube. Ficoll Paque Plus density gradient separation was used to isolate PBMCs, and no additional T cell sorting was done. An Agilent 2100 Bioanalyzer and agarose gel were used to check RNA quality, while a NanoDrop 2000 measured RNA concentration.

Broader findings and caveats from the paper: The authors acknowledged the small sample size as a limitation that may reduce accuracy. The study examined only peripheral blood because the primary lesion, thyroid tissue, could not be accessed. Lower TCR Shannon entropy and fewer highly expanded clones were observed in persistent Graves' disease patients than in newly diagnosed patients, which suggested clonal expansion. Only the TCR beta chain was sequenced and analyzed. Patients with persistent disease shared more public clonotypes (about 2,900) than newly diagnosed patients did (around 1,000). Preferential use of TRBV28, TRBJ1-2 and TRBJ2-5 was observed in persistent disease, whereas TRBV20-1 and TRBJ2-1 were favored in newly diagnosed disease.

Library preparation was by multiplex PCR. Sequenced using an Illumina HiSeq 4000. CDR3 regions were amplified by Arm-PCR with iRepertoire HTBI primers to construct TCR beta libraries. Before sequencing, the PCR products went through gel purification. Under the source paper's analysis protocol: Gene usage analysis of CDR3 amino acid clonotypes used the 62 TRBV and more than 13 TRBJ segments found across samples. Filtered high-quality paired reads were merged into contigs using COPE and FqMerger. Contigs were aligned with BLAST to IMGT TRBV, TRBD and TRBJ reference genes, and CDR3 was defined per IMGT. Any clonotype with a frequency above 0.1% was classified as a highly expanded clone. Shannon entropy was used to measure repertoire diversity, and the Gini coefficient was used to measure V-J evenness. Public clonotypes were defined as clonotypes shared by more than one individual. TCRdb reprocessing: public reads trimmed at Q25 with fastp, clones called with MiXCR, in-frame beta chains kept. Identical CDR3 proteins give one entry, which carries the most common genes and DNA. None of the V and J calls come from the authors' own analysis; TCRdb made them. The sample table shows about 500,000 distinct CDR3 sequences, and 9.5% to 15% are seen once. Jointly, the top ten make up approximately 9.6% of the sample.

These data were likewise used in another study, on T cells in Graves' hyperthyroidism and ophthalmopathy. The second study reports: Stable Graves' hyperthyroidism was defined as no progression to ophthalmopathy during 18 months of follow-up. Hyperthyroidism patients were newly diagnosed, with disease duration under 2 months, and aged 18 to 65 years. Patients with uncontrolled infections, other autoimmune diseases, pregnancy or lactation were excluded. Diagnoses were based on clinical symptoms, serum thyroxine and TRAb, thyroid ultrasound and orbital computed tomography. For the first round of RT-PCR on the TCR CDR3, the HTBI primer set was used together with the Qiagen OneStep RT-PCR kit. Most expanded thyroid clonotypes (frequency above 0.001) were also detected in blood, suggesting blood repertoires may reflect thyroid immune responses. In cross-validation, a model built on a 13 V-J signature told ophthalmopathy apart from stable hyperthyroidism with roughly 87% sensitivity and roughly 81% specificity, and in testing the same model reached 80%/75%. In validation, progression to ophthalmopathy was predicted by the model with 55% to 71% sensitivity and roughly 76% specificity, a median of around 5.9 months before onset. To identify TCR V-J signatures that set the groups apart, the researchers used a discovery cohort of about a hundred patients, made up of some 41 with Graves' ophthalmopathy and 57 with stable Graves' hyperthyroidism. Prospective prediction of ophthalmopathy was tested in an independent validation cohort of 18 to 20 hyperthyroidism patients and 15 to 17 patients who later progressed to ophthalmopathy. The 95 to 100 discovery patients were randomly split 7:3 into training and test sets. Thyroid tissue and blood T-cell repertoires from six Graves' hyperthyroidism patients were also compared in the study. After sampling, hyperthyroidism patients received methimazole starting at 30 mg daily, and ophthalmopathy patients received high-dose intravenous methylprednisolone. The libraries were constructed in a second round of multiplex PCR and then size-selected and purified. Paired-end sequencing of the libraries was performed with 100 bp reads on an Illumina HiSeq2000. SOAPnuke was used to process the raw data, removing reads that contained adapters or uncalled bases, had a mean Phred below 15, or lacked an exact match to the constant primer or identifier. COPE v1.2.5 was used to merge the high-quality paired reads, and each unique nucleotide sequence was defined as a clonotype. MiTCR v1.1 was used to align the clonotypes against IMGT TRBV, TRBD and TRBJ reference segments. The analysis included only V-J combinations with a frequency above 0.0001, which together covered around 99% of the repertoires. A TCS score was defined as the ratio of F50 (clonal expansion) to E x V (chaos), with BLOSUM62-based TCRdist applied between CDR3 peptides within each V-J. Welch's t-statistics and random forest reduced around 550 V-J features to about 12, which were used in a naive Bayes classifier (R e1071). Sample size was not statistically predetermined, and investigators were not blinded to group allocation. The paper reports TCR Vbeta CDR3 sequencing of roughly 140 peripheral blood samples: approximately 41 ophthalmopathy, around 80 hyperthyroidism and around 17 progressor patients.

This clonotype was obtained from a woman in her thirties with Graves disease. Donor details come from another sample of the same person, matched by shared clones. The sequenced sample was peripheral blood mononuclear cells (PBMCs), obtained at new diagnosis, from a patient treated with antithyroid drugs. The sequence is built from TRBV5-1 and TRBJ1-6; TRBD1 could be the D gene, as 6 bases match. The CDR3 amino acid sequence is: CASSFEGGDSPLHF. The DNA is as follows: TGCGCCAGCAGCTTCGAAGGGGGGGATTCACCCCTCCACTTT.